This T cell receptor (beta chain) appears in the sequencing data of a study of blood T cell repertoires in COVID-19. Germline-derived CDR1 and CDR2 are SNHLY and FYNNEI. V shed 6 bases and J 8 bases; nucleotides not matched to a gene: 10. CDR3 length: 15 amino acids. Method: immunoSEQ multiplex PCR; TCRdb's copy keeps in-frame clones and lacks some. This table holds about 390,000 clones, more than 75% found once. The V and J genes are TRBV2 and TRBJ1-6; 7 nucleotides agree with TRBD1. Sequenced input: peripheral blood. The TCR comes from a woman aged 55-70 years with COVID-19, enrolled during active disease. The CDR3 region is CASSEPGTAYSPLHF. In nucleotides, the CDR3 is TGTGCCAGCAGCGAGCCTGGGACAGCGTATTCACCCCTCCACTTT.